This TCR beta chain was recovered during a study of T cell repertoires in cytomegalovirus infection. This clonotype was seen only a few times. Antigen specificity is unknown. The CDR3 has 17 amino acids. Trimming left V 1 base short and J 2 bases short, with 15 bases between. Germline V gene sequence: CDR1 MGHRA, CDR2 YSYEKL. Via MiXCR, TCRdb re-called the reads, giving one row per CDR3 protein. The table shows roughly 920,000 distinct CDR3 sequences, with approximately 31% occurring only once. The sequenced sample was cultured CD8+ T cells from PBMCs, obtained from culture after CMV antigen stimulation. This rearrangement joins TRBV4-1 to TRBJ2-1; D possibly corresponds to TRBD1 (5 bases). The source of this sequence is a human donor in good health (CMV status not recorded). Some clones in this sample may be carry-over from other donors' samples. CDR3 DNA: TGCGCCAGCAGCCAAGCACCCCCAGGGCAGCCCTACAATGAGCAGTTCTTC. Amino acids: CASSQAPPGQPYNEQFF.